This T cell receptor beta chain comes out of a study of blood T cell repertoires in COVID-19. At the level of the study: Acute and convalescent COVID-19 samples came from the United States, Italy and Spain.

The trim removed 2 bases at V and 4 bases at J, leaving 1 base unmatched. CDR3 length: 14 amino acids. Germline V gene lookup returns CDR1 SGDLS and CDR2 YYNGEE. As processed by the authors: Quantification of nucleated cells was approximated via reference gene primer amplification. The protocol was immunoSEQ multiplex PCR, while the TCRdb copy is restricted to in-frame clones and leaves out a portion. The V and J calls and clone size are taken from that table; D and trimming were inferred from the DNA. The data contain around 110,000 clones, 90% of them singletons. The V gene is TRBV9, the J gene TRBJ2-7, with 12 positions matching TRBD2. The sequencing input was peripheral blood. The TCR sequence derives from a human donor with active COVID-19. The donor label of this sample is uncertain. CDR3 loop: CASSVGTSGYEQYF. The CDR3 nucleotides are TGTGCCAGCAGCGTCGGGACTAGCGGGTACGAGCAGTACTTC.